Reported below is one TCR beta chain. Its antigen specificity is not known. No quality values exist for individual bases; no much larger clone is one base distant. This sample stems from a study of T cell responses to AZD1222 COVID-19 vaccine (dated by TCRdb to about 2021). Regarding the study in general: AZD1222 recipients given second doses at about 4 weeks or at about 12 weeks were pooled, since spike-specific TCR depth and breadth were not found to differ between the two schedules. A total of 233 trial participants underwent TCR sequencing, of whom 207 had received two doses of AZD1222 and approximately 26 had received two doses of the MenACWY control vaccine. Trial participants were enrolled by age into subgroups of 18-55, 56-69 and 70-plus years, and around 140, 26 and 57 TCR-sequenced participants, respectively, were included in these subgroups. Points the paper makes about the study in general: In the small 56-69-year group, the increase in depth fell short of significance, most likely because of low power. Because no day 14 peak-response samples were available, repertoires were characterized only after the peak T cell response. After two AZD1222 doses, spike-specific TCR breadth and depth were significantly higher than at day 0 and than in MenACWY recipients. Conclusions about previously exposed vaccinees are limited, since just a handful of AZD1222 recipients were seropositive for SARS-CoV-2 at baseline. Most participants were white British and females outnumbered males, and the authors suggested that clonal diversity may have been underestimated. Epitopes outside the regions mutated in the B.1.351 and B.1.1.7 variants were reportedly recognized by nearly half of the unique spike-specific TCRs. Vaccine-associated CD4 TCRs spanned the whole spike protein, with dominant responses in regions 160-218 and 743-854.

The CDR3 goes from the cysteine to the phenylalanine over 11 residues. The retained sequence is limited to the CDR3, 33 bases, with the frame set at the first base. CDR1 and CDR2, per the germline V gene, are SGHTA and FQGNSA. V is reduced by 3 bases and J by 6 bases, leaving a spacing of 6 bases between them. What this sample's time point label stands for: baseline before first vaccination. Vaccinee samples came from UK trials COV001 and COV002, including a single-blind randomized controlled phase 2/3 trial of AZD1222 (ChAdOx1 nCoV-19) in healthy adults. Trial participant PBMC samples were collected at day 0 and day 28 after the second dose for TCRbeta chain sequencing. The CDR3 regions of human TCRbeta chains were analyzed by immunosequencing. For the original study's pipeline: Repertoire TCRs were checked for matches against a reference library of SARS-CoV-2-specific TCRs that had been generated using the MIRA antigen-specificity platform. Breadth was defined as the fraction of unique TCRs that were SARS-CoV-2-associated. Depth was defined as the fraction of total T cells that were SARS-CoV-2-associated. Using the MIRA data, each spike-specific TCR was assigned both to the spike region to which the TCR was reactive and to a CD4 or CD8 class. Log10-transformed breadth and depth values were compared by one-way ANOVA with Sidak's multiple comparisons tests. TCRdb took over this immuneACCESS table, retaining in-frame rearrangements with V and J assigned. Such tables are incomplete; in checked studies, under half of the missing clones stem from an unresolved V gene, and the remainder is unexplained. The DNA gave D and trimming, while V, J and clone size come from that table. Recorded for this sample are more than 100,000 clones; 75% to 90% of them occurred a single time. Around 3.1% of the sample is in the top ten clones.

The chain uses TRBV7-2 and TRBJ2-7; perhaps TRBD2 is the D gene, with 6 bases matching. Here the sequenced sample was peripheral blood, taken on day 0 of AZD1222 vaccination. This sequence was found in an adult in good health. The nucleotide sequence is TGTGCCAGCAGCTTCGGGGGCGAGCAGTACTTC. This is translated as CASSFGGEQYF. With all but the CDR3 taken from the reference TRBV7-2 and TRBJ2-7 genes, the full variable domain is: GAGVSQSPSNKVTEKGKDVELRCDPISGHTALYWYRQSLGQGLEFLIYFQGNSAPDKSGLPSDRFSAERTGGSVSTLTIQRTQQEDSAVYLCASSFGGEQYFGPGTRLTVT.